This T cell receptor (beta chain) was found in a study of blood T cells in healthy people across ages. The wider study: When template switching was applied, about one barcoded beta molecule was captured per two T cells. Study results and caveats: As age increased, TCR beta diversity per million T cells fell in a roughly linear fashion.

As concerns this clonotype: Its matching antigen is unknown.

Peripheral blood samples of 9 to 10 milliliters were drawn from each donor. The authors ran a second PCR of 7 to 11 cycles using a sample-barcoded 5' primer and a J-beta primer mix. Researchers report that a template-switch adaptor with 12 random nucleotides tagged each cDNA molecule. MiXCR, applied by TCRdb to the 5' RACE reads, yields one record per CDR3 protein. The table has under 800,000 distinct CDR3 sequences, around 21% seen once; the top ten hold under 4%. Sequenced input: blood. This receptor was taken from a man between 65 and 85 years old in good health.

CDR3 nucleotide sequence: TGTGCCAGCAGAGCAGGGGTCACTACCTACGAGCAGTACTTC. This codes for CASRAGVTTYEQYF. This sequence joins TRBV2 and TRBJ2-5; perhaps TRBD1 as D (6 bases). TRBJ2-7 matches the DNA end more closely, so the J call is doubtful. This CDR3 contains 14 residues. The germline V gene encodes CDR1 SNHLY and CDR2 FYNNEI.